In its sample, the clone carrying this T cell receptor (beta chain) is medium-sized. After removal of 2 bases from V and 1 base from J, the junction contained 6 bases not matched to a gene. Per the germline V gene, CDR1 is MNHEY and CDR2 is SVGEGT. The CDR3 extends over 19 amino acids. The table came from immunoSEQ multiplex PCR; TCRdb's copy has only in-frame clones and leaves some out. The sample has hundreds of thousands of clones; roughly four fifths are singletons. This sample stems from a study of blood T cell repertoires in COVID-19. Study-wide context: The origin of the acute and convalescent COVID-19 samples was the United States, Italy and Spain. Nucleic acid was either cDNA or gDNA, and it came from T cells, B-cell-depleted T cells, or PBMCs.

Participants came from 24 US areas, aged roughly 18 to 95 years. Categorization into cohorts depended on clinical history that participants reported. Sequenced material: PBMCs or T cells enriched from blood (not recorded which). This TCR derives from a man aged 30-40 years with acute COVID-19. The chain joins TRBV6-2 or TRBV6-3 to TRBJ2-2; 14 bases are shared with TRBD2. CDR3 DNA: TGTGCCAGCAGTTACCCAGGACTAGCGGGGGGTGAGAACACCGGGGAGCTGTTTTTT. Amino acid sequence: CASSYPGLAGGENTGELFF.